This TCR beta chain was recorded in a study of shared clonotypes between healthy human individuals. The split of CD4+ cells yielded CD45RA+ naive and CD45RA-negative memory subsets. Trimming stripped 3 bases from V and 6 bases from J, with 13 bases between. CDR1 is SGDLS and CDR2 is YYNGEE in the germline V gene. The CDR3 totals 15 residues. The protocol was immunoSEQ multiplex PCR, while the TCRdb copy is restricted to in-frame clones and leaves out a portion. The data hold about 2 million clones, with 85% to 95% observed a single time. Sequenced material: naive CD4+ T cells sorted from blood. Subset described: CD45RA+ positively selected. This chain connects TRBV9 to TRBJ1-6, with D maybe TRBD1 (6 bases). The TCR was taken from a man aged 18 to 35 in good health. The CDR3 spells CASSEYRDGNSPLHF. CDR3 bases: TGTGCCAGCAGCGAATACAGGGATGGTAATTCACCCCTCCACTTT.